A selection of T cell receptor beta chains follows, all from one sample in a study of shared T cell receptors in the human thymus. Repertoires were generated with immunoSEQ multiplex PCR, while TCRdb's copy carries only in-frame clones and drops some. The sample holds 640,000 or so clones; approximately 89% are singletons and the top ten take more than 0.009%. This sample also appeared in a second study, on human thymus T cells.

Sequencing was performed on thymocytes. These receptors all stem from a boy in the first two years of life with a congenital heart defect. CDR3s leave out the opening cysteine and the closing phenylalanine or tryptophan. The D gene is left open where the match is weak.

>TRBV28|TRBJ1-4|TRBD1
ASSPDRVRATNEKLF
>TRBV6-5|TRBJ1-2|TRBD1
ASSIGQGMGGYT
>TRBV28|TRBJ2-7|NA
ASSPRGIGASEQY
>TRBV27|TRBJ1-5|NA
ASIGRGYSNQPQH
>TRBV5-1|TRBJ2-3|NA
ASSWVVAPNTDTQY
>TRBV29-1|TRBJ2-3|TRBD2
STYVGLAGDSTDTQY
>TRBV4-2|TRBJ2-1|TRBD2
ASSQDSGGAYNEQF
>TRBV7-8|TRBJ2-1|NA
ASSPKGSEGEQF
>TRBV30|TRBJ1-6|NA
AWSVGSSSYNSPLH
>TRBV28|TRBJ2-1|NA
ASSLPRASGANEQF
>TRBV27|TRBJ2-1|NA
ASSKDSSPYNEQF
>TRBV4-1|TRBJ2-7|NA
ASSAGYSPSMSSYEQY
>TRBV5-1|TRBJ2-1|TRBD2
ASSSPPGGKYNEQF
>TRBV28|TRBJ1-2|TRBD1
ASSTGGIYGYT
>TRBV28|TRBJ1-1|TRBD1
ASSPPGGDEAF
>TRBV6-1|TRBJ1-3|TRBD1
ASSDRTGYKGNTIY
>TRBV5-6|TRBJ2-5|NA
ASSFGSKGVKETQY